A single sample is the source of the 24 T cell receptor beta chains below, sequenced in a study of blood T cells in healthy people across ages. Next came a second PCR, run for roughly 7 to 12 cycles, which used a sample-barcoded 5' primer along with a J-beta primer mix. TCRdb re-called the 5' RACE reads with MiXCR, one entry per CDR3 protein. The data hold approximately 490,000 distinct CDR3 sequences, with 20% to 30% observed a single time. The sample was also reused in another study, on T cells of mothers and their children.

The sequencing input was blood. The receptors stem from a boy aged 5-17 years in good health.

V is TRBV4-1 and J is TRBJ2-7; D gene ambiguous. V shed 1 base and J shed 2 bases, with 6 bases lying between them. The germline gives CDR1 MGHRA, CDR2 YSYEKL. This CDR3 is built from 13 residues. The CDR3 nucleotides read TGCGCCAGCAGCCAAGGGCAAGCCTACGAGCAGTACTTC. The encoded protein is CASSQGQAYEQYF.

The V call is TRBV12-1, the J call TRBJ2-3. TRBV12-1 is recorded as a pseudogene. The CDR3 consists of 15 residues. The CDR3 bases are TGTGCCAGCAGCTTGGGTTGGCGGAGCACAGATACGCAGTATTTT. Protein product: CASSLGWRSTDTQYF.

The gene calls are TRBV27 and TRBJ1-4, with 9 bases that match TRBD1. Unmatched junction bases numbered 10, after V lost 7 bases and J lost 7 bases. Germline-derived CDR1 and CDR2 are MNHEY and SMNVEV (reference sequence). The CDR3 runs to 15 residues. The CDR3 sequence: CASNTRTGEGEKLFF. The CDR3 coding sequence is TGTGCCAGCAATACCAGGACAGGGGAGGGTGAAAAACTGTTTTTT. The variable domain in full, completed from reference TRBV27 and TRBJ1-4, reads EAQVTQNPRYLITVTGKKLTVTCSQNMNHEYMSWYRQDPGLGLRQIYYSMNVEVTDKGDVPEGYKVSRKEKRNFPLILESPSPNQTSLYFCASNTRTGEGEKLFFGSGTQLSVL.

This clonotype was detected a few times. CDR3 bases: TGTGCCAGCAGCTCCCTCGAAGGGCCCCCTGGCGACACTGAAGCTTTCTTT. Protein product: CASSSLEGPPGDTEAFF. The chain is built from TRBV5-6 and TRBJ1-1; D is uncertain. CDR1 is SGHDT and CDR2 is YYEEEE in the germline V gene. V lost 3 bases and J 3 bases, leaving 21 bases between the germline ends. This CDR3 has 17 amino acids.

The chain carries TRBV4-1 and TRBJ1-4, with TRBD1 matching over 10 bases. Unmatched junction bases numbered 11, after V lost 0 bases and J lost 10 bases. CDR3 length: 17 residues. Germline V gives CDR1 MGHRA, CDR2 YSYEKL. For the CDR3, the DNA is TGCGCCAGCAGCCAAGACGGCGGACAGGGGGGTAGGGGAAAACTGTTTTTT. Amino acids: CASSQDGGQGGRGKLFF.

The table lists this clonotype with a few counts. V usage is TRBV29-1 and J usage is TRBJ2-1; no reliable D call. The CDR3 loop spans 12 amino acids. Trimming cost V 3 bases and J 2 bases, with 5 bases left between them. Germline lookup yields CDR1 SQVTM and CDR2 ANQGSEA. CDR3 coding DNA: TGCAGCGTTGAGATAACCTACAATGAGCAGTTCTTC. As protein: CSVEITYNEQFF.

Many counts were recorded for this clonotype. This chain connects TRBV5-1 to TRBJ2-7; 13 bases line up with TRBD2. V trimming: 7 bases; J trimming: 1 base; junction bases outside the gene matches: 8. From germline, CDR1 is SGHRS and CDR2 YFSETQ. The CDR3 spans 16 residues. CDR3 coding DNA: TGCGCCAGCGCCGGACTAGCGGGAGTCGGGTCCTACGAGCAGTACTTC. It codes for CASAGLAGVGSYEQYF.

In its sample, this clonotype was seen many times. CDR3 nucleotide sequence: TGTGCCAGCAGTGACCGGGACTCCGGTCCCGAGCAGTACTTC. It encodes CASSDRDSGPEQYF. The chain combines TRBV25-1 with TRBJ2-7; weak D call: TRBD2 (6 bases). Germline lookup yields CDR1 MGHDK and CDR2 SYGVNS. This CDR3 contains 14 residues. The ends were cut back, 3 bases at V and 6 bases at J, with 15 bases in the middle.

This clonotype has at least ten counts. CDR3 nucleotides: TGCGCCAGCAGCCTCCGGGACCAAGAGACCCAGTACTTC. Amino acids: CASSLRDQETQYF. The rearrangement joins TRBV4-3 to TRBJ2-5, with D unresolved. CDR3 length: 13 residues. Germline CDR1 is LGHNA and CDR2 is YSLEER. Trimming removed 4 bases from V and 0 bases from J, with 6 bases in between.

This clonotype appeared once. The V gene is TRBV14, the J gene TRBJ2-5; D is ambiguous. The J call is in doubt because the DNA end fits TRBJ2-1 better. Germline V CDR1 and CDR2: SGHDN, FVKESK. The CDR3 has 14 residues. The CDR3 nucleotides are TGTGCCAGCAGCGTCCTACCTAGCTACAATGAGCAGTTCTTC. Amino acid sequence: CASSVLPSYNEQFF.

This clonotype was found a few times. This chain joins TRBV7-9 and TRBJ2-2, with D tentatively TRBD2 (5 bases). V gave up 5 bases and J gave up 7 bases, with 11 bases separating them. Germline CDR1 and CDR2: SEHNR and FQNEAQ (reference sequence). The CDR3 is made up of 13 amino acids. CDR3 DNA sequence: TGTGCCAGCAGCCAGACTGAGGGCGGGGAGCTGTTTTTT. Amino acid sequence: CASSQTEGGELFF.

This chain connects TRBV15 to TRBJ1-1, with D hard to call. Per germline, CDR1 LNHNV and CDR2 YYDKDF (reference sequence). V dropped 9 bases and J dropped 0 bases, with 14 bases sitting between them. This CDR3 spans 14 amino acids. This CDR3 is CATGRSKMNTEAFF. CDR3 nucleotide sequence: TGTGCCACGGGGAGGTCTAAGATGAACACTGAAGCTTTCTTT.

The V call is TRBV19, the J call TRBJ1-5, with TRBD1 matching over 9 bases. Germline loops: CDR1 LNHDA, CDR2 SQIVND (reference sequence). The CDR3 runs to 14 residues. With V trimmed by 5 bases and J by 7 bases, 6 bases remained unmatched. CDR3 residues: CASSAGQGSQPQHF. In nucleotides, the CDR3 is TGTGCCAGTAGTGCGGGACAGGGTTCGCAGCCCCAGCATTTT.

The chain links TRBV12-3 or TRBV12-4 to TRBJ2-7; 13 bases agree with TRBD2. Unmatched junction bases numbered 6, after V lost 4 bases and J lost 6 bases. The CDR3 is 15 amino acids. CDR3 protein: CASSSTSGGLVEQYF. The CDR3 DNA is TGTGCCAGCAGTTCGACTAGCGGGGGGCTGGTCGAGCAGTACTTC.

The chain links TRBV6-6 to TRBJ2-7, with D tentatively TRBD1 or TRBD2 (6 bases each). The CDR3 runs to 15 residues. Germline V gene data show CDR1 as MNHNY and CDR2 as SVGAGI (reference sequence). V dropped 4 bases and J dropped 2 bases, with 15 bases sitting between them. The CDR3 region is CASSSSEGGAYEQYF. In DNA form, the CDR3 reads TGTGCCAGCAGTTCCTCTGAGGGGGGCGCCTACGAGCAGTACTTC.

The rearrangement uses TRBV5-1 and TRBJ1-1; no firm D call. Trimming cost V 6 bases and J 2 bases, with 14 bases left between them. The germline CDR1 and CDR2 sequences are SGHRS and YFSETQ. The CDR3 loop spans 14 amino acids. CDR3 bases: TGCGCCAGCAAGGAGGGCAGCTCAAACACTGAAGCTTTCTTT. It yields the protein CASKEGSSNTEAFF.

This clonotype was counted a few times. The rearrangement links TRBV20-1 to TRBJ2-7; 7 positions match TRBD1. The V and J ends lost 8 bases and 3 bases, in that order; junction bases with no gene match: 10. The CDR3 is 13 amino acids. Germline values: CDR1 DFQATT, CDR2 SNEGSKA (reference sequence). CDR3 sequence: CSHGTDLSYEQYF. The CDR3 DNA follows: TGCAGTCACGGGACAGATCTGAGCTACGAGCAGTACTTC.

The chain employs TRBV4-1 and TRBJ2-1; 11 positions match TRBD2. V shed 2 bases, J shed 0 bases, and the junction held 3 bases outside the gene matches. The CDR3 loop spans 17 amino acids. Germline CDR1 MGHRA, CDR2 YSYEKL. CDR3 sequence: CASSQSSGRSSYNEQFF. DNA for the CDR3: TGCGCCAGCAGCCAATCTAGCGGGAGGAGCTCCTACAATGAGCAGTTCTTC.

The rearrangement links TRBV4-3 to TRBJ2-1, with D perhaps matching TRBD2 (5 bases). The J call could be wrong; TRBJ2-7 is a better fit for the DNA end. This CDR3 is 16 amino acids long. Germline V lookup: CDR1 LGHNA, CDR2 YSLEER. CDR3 in DNA: TGCGCCAGCAGCCAAGATGCGGGTCTTGGGTATCGCGAGCAGTACTTC. Translated: CASSQDAGLGYREQYF.

V and J are TRBV9 and TRBJ2-2; 11 bases are shared with TRBD2. The CDR3 runs 16 residues. Looked up from germline, CDR1 is SGDLS and CDR2 is YYNGEE. V lost 4 bases and J lost 4; bases outside the gene matches: 6. CDR3 amino acids: CASSSRLAGPTGELFF. The CDR3 DNA sequence: TGTGCCAGCAGCTCAAGACTAGCGGGGCCCACCGGGGAGCTGTTTTTT.

The CDR3, as DNA: TGTGCCAGCAGCGCCCAGGTTACTTTAGGGAACACTGAAGCTTTCTTT. As protein: CASSAQVTLGNTEAFF. The V gene is TRBV7-2, the J gene TRBJ1-1; no clear D. Trimming took off 5 bases at V and 1 base at J, with 17 bases between the two ends. The length of the CDR3 is 16 residues. Looked up from germline, CDR1 is SGHTA and CDR2 is FQGNSA.

The genes are TRBV18 and TRBJ2-5; 7 nucleotides agree with TRBD2. The J call could be wrong; TRBJ2-1 is a better fit for the DNA end. Germline values: CDR1 KGHSH, CDR2 LQKENI. The CDR3 runs 14 residues. The DNA of the CDR3 is TGTGCCAGCTCACGTCCGGGACTACTTGGCGAGCAGTTCTTC. The encoded protein is CASSRPGLLGEQFF.

About this clonotype itself: No conserved phenylalanine or tryptophan is present at the end of the CDR3, so a read error is the likely explanation. The CDR3 spells CASSPTGLAGNKNIQYL. Here the CDR3 DNA reads TGTGCCAGCAGCCCAACGGGACTAGCGGGAAACAAAAACATTCAGTACCTC. The chain carries TRBV12-3 or TRBV12-4 and TRBJ2-4; TRBD2 agrees at 13 bases. CDR3 length: 17 residues. The V gene end was trimmed by 6 bases and the J gene end by 3 bases; junction bases not matched to a gene: 8.

The chain uses TRBV7-3 and TRBJ2-2; 8 bases line up with TRBD2. Germline assignment: CDR1 SGHTA and CDR2 FQGTGA. The J segment lost 1 base and the V segment lost 1 base, leaving 14 bases of the junction unmatched. The CDR3 has 20 residues. CDR3 DNA: TGTGCCAGCAGCTTAAGAGGTCCTAGCGGGTCCTCCGGGAACACCGGGGAGCTGTTTTTT. This encodes CASSLRGPSGSSGNTGELFF.